Listed below are T cell receptor beta chains from one sample, sequenced in a study of T-cell memory formation after mild COVID-19. MiXCR, run by TCRdb on the 5' RACE reads, gives a single entry per CDR3 protein. Altogether about 560,000 distinct CDR3 sequences are present, approximately 15% being singletons, with the ten largest covering roughly 7.7%. Sequences were obtained from PBMCs or a T cell subset sorted from them (not recorded which). The receptors here all came from an adult woman who had mild COVID-19 (a few samples of this study predate the infection). Cell type and time point are not known. Each CDR3 is given with its conserved first and last residue. D genes are given only for firm matches. Clone size, where shown, is once, few, many, or a class for clones that have expanded.

d_call	v_call	j_call	clone_size	cdr3_length	cdr3_aa	cdr3_nt
NA	TRBV7-9	TRBJ2-5	NA	14	CASRSGRPEETQYF	TGTGCCAGCAGGTCGGGACGCCCAGAAGAGACCCAGTACTTC
NA	TRBV4-1	TRBJ2-7	few	14	CASSPTGSAPEQYF	TGCGCCAGCAGCCCCACAGGATCGGCCCCGGAGCAGTACTTC
NA	TRBV30	TRBJ1-2	NA	13	CAWRPDSKYGYTF	TGTGCCTGGAGACCAGACAGCAAGTATGGCTACACCTTC
NA	TRBV6-5	TRBJ2-7	NA	15	CASSYSASSTYEQYF	TGTGCCAGCAGTTACTCGGCTAGCTCTACCTACGAGCAGTACTTC
NA	TRBV20-1	TRBJ1-4	NA	12	CSASTTNEKLFF	TGCAGTGCGTCGACAACTAATGAAAAACTGTTTTTT
TRBD2	TRBV10-3	TRBJ2-3	NA	14	CAVKTSVDTDTQYF	TGTGCCGTCAAGACTAGCGTCGACACAGATACGCAGTATTTT
TRBD1	TRBV7-3	TRBJ2-7	many	14	CASSLDRGIYEQYF	TGTGCCAGCAGCTTAGACAGGGGGATCTACGAGCAGTACTTC
NA	TRBV7-3	TRBJ2-7	few	14	CASSKGGGAYEQYF	TGTGCCAGCAGCAAAGGGGGGGGCGCCTACGAGCAGTACTTC
TRBD2	TRBV20-1	TRBJ2-1	NA	15	CSASEGSGSRNEQFF	TGCAGTGCTAGTGAAGGTAGCGGGAGCCGCAATGAGCAGTTCTTC
TRBD1	TRBV7-2	TRBJ2-2	few	17	CASSSLIGTGSPGELFF	TGTGCCAGCAGCTCTCTTATCGGGACAGGGAGTCCCGGGGAGCTGTTTTTT
NA	TRBV5-4	TRBJ2-7	few	16	CASSGLPGGGINEQYF	TGTGCCAGCAGCGGCCTCCCAGGGGGAGGTATCAACGAGCAGTACTTC
NA	TRBV6-5	TRBJ1-6	NA	15	CASSTITGSLSPLHF	TGTGCCAGCAGTACGATTACAGGTTCCCTTTCACCCCTCCACTTT